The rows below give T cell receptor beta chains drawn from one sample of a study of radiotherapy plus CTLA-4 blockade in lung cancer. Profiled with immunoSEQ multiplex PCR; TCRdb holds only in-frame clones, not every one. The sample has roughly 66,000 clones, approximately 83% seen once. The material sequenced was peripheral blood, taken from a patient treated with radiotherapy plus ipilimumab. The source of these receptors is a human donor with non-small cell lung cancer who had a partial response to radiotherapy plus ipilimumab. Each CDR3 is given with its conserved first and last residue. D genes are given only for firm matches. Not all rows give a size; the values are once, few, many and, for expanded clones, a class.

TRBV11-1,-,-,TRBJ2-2,CASSATDHAGGELFF
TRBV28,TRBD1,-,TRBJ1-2,CASSLGGTGGYRPGGYTF
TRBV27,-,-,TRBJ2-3,CASSLGQFDTQYF
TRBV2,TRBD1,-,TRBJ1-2,CASSMVEGADYGYTF
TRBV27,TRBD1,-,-,CASSLKGGTGYEQYF
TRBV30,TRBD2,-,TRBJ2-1,CAWSGLAGVNEQFF
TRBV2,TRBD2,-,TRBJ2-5,CASARGGQETQYF
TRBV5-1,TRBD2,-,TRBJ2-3,CASSPGETSVDTQYF
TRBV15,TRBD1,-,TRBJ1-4,CATSREPGQTNEKLFF
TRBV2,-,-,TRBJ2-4,CATSRIPGAGNIQYF
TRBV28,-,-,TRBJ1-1,CASSTRGTEAFF
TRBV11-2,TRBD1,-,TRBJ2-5,CASVPHVGQAQETQYF
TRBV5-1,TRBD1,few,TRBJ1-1,CASSLVGTVNTEAFF
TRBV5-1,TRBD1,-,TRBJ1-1,CASSPGQANTEAFF
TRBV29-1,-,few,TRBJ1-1,CSVHGDHTEAFF
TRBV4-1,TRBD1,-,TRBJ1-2,CASSFVGQAYGYTF
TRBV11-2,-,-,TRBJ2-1,CASSLAREQFF
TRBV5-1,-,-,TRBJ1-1,CASSFEGLWTEAFF
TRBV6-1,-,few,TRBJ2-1,CASSEVGVDTKQFF
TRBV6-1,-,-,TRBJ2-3,CVSSEAPADTQYF
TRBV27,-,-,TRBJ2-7,CASSHGTNYEQHF
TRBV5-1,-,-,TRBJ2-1,CASSLALDLSYNEQFF
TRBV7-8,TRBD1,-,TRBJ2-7,CASGGTGNYEQYF
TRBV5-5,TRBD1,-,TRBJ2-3,CASSLGQGFTTDTQYF
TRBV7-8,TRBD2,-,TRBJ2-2,CANQASGSPSLTGELFF
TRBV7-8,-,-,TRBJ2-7,CASSLELGAGYEQYF
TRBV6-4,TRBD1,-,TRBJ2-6,CASRRRRSTGGSGANVLTF
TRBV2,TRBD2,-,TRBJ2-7,CASSSGLAGVYEQYF
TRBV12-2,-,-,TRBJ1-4,CASRLGVGAAGEKLFF
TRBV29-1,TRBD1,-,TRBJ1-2,CSAGGQVIAGYTF
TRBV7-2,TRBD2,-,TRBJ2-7,CASSNIAGGYYEQYF
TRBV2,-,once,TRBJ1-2,CASIPDGANDGYTF
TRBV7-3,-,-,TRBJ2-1,CASSPGYEQFF
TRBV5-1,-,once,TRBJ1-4,CASSLSWQRDNEKLFF
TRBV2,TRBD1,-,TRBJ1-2,CASSETRQGSRYGYTF
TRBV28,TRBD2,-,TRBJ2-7,CASSSTSGRRSYEQYF
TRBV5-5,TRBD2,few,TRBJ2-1,CASSLRSSGSSYNEQFF
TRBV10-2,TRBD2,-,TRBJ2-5,CASSGSRLAGETETQYF
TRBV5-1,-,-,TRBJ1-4,CASSLDREEKLFF
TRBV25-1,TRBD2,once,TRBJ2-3,CASSEYGSGSSDTQYF
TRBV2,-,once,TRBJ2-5,CASSGNRDEETQYF
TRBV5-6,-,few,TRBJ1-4,CASSLRGTNEKLFF
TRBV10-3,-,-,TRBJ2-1,CAISETGFQFF
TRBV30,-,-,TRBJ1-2,CAWSDLGGGYTF
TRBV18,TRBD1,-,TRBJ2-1,CASSPPTGGSYNEQFF
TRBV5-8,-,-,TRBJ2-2,CASSWGVLGELFF
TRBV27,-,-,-,CASSLRAAGVLYEQYF
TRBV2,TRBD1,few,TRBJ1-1,CASSDGQGGRAFF
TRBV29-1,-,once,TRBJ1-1,CSVGVGDRGRYTEAFF
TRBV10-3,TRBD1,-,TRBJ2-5,CAIRTVPGQGTQETQYF
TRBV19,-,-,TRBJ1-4,CASSPADAGVEKLFF
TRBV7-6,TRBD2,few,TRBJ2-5,CASSISGGGETQYF
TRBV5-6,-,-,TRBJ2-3,CASSFGRESDTQYF